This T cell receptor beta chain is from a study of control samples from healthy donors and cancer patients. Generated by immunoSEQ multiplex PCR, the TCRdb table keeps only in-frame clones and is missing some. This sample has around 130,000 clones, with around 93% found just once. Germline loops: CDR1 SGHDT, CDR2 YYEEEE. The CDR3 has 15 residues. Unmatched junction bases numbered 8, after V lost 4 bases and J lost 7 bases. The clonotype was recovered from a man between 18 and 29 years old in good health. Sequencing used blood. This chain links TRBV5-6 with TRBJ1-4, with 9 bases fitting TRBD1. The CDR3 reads CASSQGTGRREKLFF. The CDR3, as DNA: TGTGCCAGCAGCCAAGGGACAGGGCGGCGTGAAAAACTGTTTTTT.